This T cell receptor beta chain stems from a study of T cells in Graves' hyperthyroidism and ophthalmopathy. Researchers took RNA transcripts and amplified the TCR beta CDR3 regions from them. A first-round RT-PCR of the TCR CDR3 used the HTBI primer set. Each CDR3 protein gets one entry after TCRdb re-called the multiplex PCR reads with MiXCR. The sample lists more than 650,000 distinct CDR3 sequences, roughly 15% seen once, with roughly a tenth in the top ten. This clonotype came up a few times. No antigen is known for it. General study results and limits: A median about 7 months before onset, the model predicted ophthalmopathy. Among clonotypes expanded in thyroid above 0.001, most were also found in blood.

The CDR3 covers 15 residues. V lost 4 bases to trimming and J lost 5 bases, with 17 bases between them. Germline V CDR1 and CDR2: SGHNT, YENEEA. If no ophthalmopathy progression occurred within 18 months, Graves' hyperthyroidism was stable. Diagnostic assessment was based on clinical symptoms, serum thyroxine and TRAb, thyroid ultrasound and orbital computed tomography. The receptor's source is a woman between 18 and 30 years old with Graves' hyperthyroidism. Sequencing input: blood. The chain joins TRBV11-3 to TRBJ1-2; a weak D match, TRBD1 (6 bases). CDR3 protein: CASSSRTTGQYGYTF. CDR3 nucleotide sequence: TGTGCCAGCAGCTCCCGCACAACAGGGCAATATGGCTACACCTTC.